The 17 T cell receptor beta chains given below trace back to one sample, sequenced in a study of human T cells and chemical hapten exposure. One entry per CDR3 protein, called by TCRdb with MiXCR from the RACE reads. Altogether about 350,000 distinct CDR3 sequences are present, roughly 6% being singletons, with the ten largest covering around 5.6%. As to time point: patch test 2, 6 weeks after DPC sensitization. Documented treatment: therapeutic diphenylcyclopropenone sensitization with weekly scalp DPC. Source: whole blood, taken in connection with sensitization to the hapten diphenylcyclopropenone (DPC). All receptors derive from a woman aged 18-35 years with alopecia areata. Some clones in this sample may be carry-over from other donors' samples.

This clonotype was detected a few times. This chain connects TRBV25-1 to TRBJ1-5; D unresolved. V lost 5 bases and J lost 0, with 8 bases in between. This CDR3 spans 14 amino acids. From germline, CDR1 is MGHDK and CDR2 SYGVNS. The CDR3 bases are TGTGCCAGCAGTAACCAACATAGCAATCAGCCCCAGCATTTT. It codes for CASSNQHSNQPQHF.

The rearrangement joins TRBV6-5 to TRBJ2-2, with D possibly matching TRBD2 (6 bases). CDR3 size: 15 residues. V lost 8 bases, J lost 0 bases, and 13 bases lay in between. Per germline, CDR1 MNHEY and CDR2 SVGAGI. CDR3 nucleotide sequence: TGTGCCAGCGGAAAGCCGGGGGCGAACACCGGGGAGCTGTTTTTT. This translates into CASGKPGANTGELFF.

This clonotype came up many times. The V and J genes are TRBV12-3 or TRBV12-4 and TRBJ2-5; TRBD2 agrees at 8 bases. This CDR3 is built from 16 residues. V lost 3 bases and J lost 2; bases outside the gene matches: 8. In nucleotides, the CDR3 is TGTGCCAGCAGTTTTAAGAGCGGGGGCCAGCAAGAGACCCAGTACTTC. Translation: CASSFKSGGQQETQYF.

The rearrangement links TRBV20-1 to TRBJ1-4, with 7 bases identical to TRBD1. The CDR3 totals 13 residues. V was clipped by 4 bases and J by 4 bases; unmatched bases: 3. Germline V gives CDR1 DFQATT, CDR2 SNEGSKA (reference sequence). The CDR3 region has the DNA TGCAGTGCTACGGGACAGATTAATGAAAAACTGTTTTTT. It specifies CSATGQINEKLFF.

This clonotype was recorded a few times. The V call is TRBV11-3, the J call TRBJ2-1; D gene uncertain. Trimming stripped 1 base from V and 5 bases from J, with 12 bases between. CDR1 is SGHNT, CDR2 YENEEA, per germline. The CDR3 runs 15 residues. The CDR3 DNA follows: TGTGCCAGCAGCTTAGTTCCCACCGTCGACAATGAGCAGTTCTTC. Its protein is CASSLVPTVDNEQFF. The complete variable domain, with remaining parts taken from reference TRBV11-3 and TRBJ2-1, reads EAGVVQSPRYKIIEKKQPVAFWCNPISGHNTLYWYLQNLGQGPELLIRYENEEAVDDSQLPKDRFSAERLKGVDSTLKIQPAELGDSAVYLCASSLVPTVDNEQFFGPGTRLTVL.

This clonotype has only a few counts. The V and J genes are TRBV20-1 and TRBJ2-3; D is unclear. The CDR3 extends over 16 amino acids. Germline V gene data show CDR1 as DFQATT and CDR2 as SNEGSKA (reference sequence). V lost 2 bases to trimming and J lost 0 bases, with 15 bases between them. In DNA, the CDR3 is TGCAGTGCTAGAAACTCGCCAGGAGCTAGCACAGATACGCAGTATTTT. It translates to CSARNSPGASTDTQYF.

The rearrangement links TRBV11-1 to TRBJ1-1; perhaps TRBD1 as D (5 bases). In germline, CDR1 is SGHAT, CDR2 FQDESV (reference sequence). This CDR3 has 14 residues. Deletions cut 5 bases from V and 0 bases from J, with 10 bases between. In nucleotides, the CDR3 is TGTGCCAGCAGCCCGCAGACAGTGAACACTGAAGCTTTCTTT. Amino acid sequence: CASSPQTVNTEAFF.

This clonotype was counted between two and nine times. The chain joins TRBV7-9 to TRBJ1-1, with a weak D call TRBD1 (6 bases). This CDR3 has 18 residues. In germline, CDR1 is SEHNR, CDR2 FQNEAQ (reference sequence). V shed 6 bases and J shed 2 bases, with 25 bases lying between them. The CDR3 sequence: CASRRRLRGEEVNTEAFF. The DNA for the CDR3 is TGTGCCAGCAGACGCAGACTCAGGGGCGAAGAAGTAAACACTGAAGCTTTCTTT. The full variable domain, with the rest looked up from reference TRBV7-9 and TRBJ1-1, is DTGVSQNPRHKITKRGQNVTFRCDPISEHNRLYWYRQTLGQGPEFLTYFQNEAQLEKSRLLSDRFSAERPKGSFSTLEIQRTEQGDSAMYLCASRRRLRGEEVNTEAFFGQGTRLTVV.

This clonotype was seen repeatedly, ten times or more. The chain links TRBV20-1 to TRBJ1-3, with D tentatively TRBD1 (6 bases). CDR1 is DFQATT and CDR2 is SNEGSKA in the germline V gene (reference sequence). Trimming stripped 5 bases from V and 2 bases from J, with 10 bases between. The CDR3 consists of 13 residues. CDR3 coding DNA: TGCAGTGCTTACACAGGGACTGGAAACACCATATATTTT. Encoded protein: CSAYTGTGNTIYF.

The chain recombines TRBV5-5 with TRBJ1-2, with D tentatively TRBD1 (5 bases). Trimming removed 1 base from V and 8 bases from J, with 9 bases in between. CDR3 length: 12 residues. CDR1 is SGHKS and CDR2 is YYEKEE in the germline V gene (reference sequence). This chain's CDR3 is CASSLRGPGYTF. In DNA form, the CDR3 reads TGTGCCAGCAGCTTGAGGGGACCAGGCTACACCTTC.

This clonotype was counted only a few times. This sequence joins TRBV27 and TRBJ2-3, with unresolved D. The germline V gene has CDR1 MNHEY and CDR2 SMNVEV (reference sequence). V gave up 2 bases and J gave up 12 bases, with 12 bases separating them. This CDR3 region has 12 residues. The CDR3 reads CASSLTTLPQYF. The CDR3 DNA reads as TGTGCCAGCAGTTTAACGACGCTTCCCCAGTATTTT.

This clonotype was seen a handful of times. The V and J genes are TRBV6-6 and TRBJ1-4; D is perhaps TRBD1 (5 bases). Between the trimmed V and J ends, which lost 2 bases and 7 bases, there was a span of 8 bases. From germline, CDR1 is MNHNY and CDR2 SVGAGI (reference sequence). The CDR3 is 13 amino acids. CDR3 sequence reads: CASSYRRGEKLFF. The CDR3 bases are TGTGCCAGCAGTTACAGAAGGGGTGAAAAACTGTTTTTT.

The rearrangement joins TRBV5-4 to TRBJ2-6; tentatively, D is TRBD2 (7 bases). V was shortened by 6 bases and J by 0 bases, with 13 bases between the two germline ends. The CDR3 runs to 16 residues. Per germline, CDR1 SGHNT and CDR2 YYREEE (reference sequence). CDR3 loop: CASTWGGLSGANVLTF. The CDR3 bases are TGTGCCAGCACCTGGGGGGGGCTCTCTGGGGCCAACGTCCTGACTTTC.

V usage is TRBV10-3 and J usage is TRBJ1-3; D unresolved. V was shortened by 7 bases and J by 3 bases, with 4 bases between the two germline ends. The germline CDR1 and CDR2 sequences are ENHRY and SYGVKD. The CDR3 sequence is 11 residues long. CDR3 sequence: CAINNGNTIYF. In DNA, the CDR3 is TGTGCCATCAATAATGGAAACACCATATATTTT.

The sample holds many counts of this clonotype. The rearrangement uses TRBV3-1 and TRBJ1-1; D is uncertain. V was cut by 4 bases and J by 8 bases, with 11 bases left in between. The germline V gene has CDR1 LGHDT and CDR2 YNNKEL (reference sequence). There are 12 residues in the CDR3. Here the CDR3 reads CASSPQKQEAFF. DNA of the CDR3: TGTGCCAGCAGCCCACAAAAGCAAGAAGCTTTCTTT.

V gene TRBV5-5 combines with J gene TRBJ2-1; D is unclear. CDR3 length equals 15 residues. The germline V gene has CDR1 SGHKS and CDR2 YYEKEE (reference sequence). Trimming took off 0 bases at V and 7 bases at J, with 14 bases between the two ends. The DNA of the CDR3 is TGTGCCAGCAGCTTGGTCTTGGCCAGCTCTAATGAGCAGTTCTTC. Encoded protein: CASSLVLASSNEQFF.

This chain uses TRBV6-2 or TRBV6-3 with TRBJ2-4, with TRBD1 as a possible D gene (6 bases). There are 14 residues in the CDR3. CDR1 MNHEY and CDR2 SVGEGT come from the germline V gene. Trimming took 5 bases from V and 3 from J, leaving 11 bases between them. CDR3 sequence reads: CASSPRGGKNIQYF. DNA of the CDR3: TGTGCCAGCAGTCCCAGGGGCGGCAAAAACATTCAGTACTTC.